The 27 T cell receptor beta chains presented below share a single source sample, sequenced in a study of OX40 agonist ivuxolimab in advanced cancers. Here immunoSEQ multiplex PCR was the method, and the copy in TCRdb shows in-frame clones only, minus some. Counted here are approximately 100,000 clones, approximately 90% occurring once; the ten biggest clones make up 0.79%. Sequencing used CD4+ or CD8+ T cells sorted from blood, obtained in a trial of the OX40 agonist ivuxolimab. The receptors here all came from an adult with an advanced solid tumor such as melanoma, head and neck, liver or kidney cancer.

The chain combines TRBV7-6 with TRBJ2-2; TRBD2 aligns across 9 bases. Germline-derived CDR1 and CDR2 are SGHVS and FNYEAQ. This CDR3 has 18 amino acids. The junction had 8 bases not matched to a gene; V was cut back by 2 bases and J by 1 base. CDR3 in DNA: TGTGCCAGCAGCTTAATCGCTGCGGGGGGGATGAACACCGGGGAGCTGTTTTTT. It yields the protein CASSLIAAGGMNTGELFF.

The chain has TRBV6-6 and TRBJ1-6, with a possible D match to TRBD1 (6 bases). V lost 7 bases and J lost 6, with 16 bases in between. From germline, CDR1 is MNHNY and CDR2 SVGAGI (reference sequence). This CDR3 has 15 amino acids. As DNA, the CDR3 is TGTGCCAGCAACACATGGGGGGGCATTAATTCACCCCTCCACTTT. This translates into CASNTWGGINSPLHF.

In DNA form, the CDR3 reads TGTGCCAGCAGCGCTCTCTATACGCAGTATTTT. This gives the protein CASSALYTQYF. The chain is built from TRBV7-2 and TRBJ2-3; D remains ambiguous. From germline, CDR1 is SGHTA and CDR2 FQGNSA. This CDR3 region has 11 residues. V was shortened by 5 bases and J by 7 bases, with 7 bases between the two germline ends.

On this clone: At the DNA level, this CDR3 is encoded by other sequences in the same sample as well. The chain employs TRBV6-5 and TRBJ1-1; 7 nucleotides line up with TRBD1. CDR3 length: 13 residues. V lost 8 bases and J lost 1; bases outside the gene matches: 4. Germline CDR1 MNHEY, CDR2 SVGAGI. CDR3 nucleotide sequence: TGTGCCAGCTCCTACAGGGGGAACACTGAAGCTTTCTTT. Its translation: CASSYRGNTEAFF.

In this sample, this clone turned up once. The chain employs TRBV6-5 and TRBJ2-7, with 9 bases aligning to TRBD1. The V gene's germline CDR1 is MNHEY and CDR2 SVGAGI. The CDR3 extends over 14 amino acids. Germline trimming cut 6 bases from V and 4 bases from J; bases unmatched to any gene: 7. CDR3 sequence reads: CASRSGQGRYEQYF. For the CDR3, the DNA is TGTGCCAGCAGGTCGGGACAGGGAAGGTACGAGCAGTACTTC.

This sequence joins TRBV21-1 and TRBJ1-3. TRBV21-1 is annotated as a pseudogene. This CDR3 has 16 amino acids. The CDR3 DNA reads as TGTGCCAGCAGCAAAATCGGGCAGCGCTCTGGAAACACCATATATTTT. This encodes CASSKIGQRSGNTIYF.

V gene TRBV28 combines with J gene TRBJ2-7, with 7 bases identical to TRBD1. After removal of 5 bases from V and 2 bases from J, the junction contained 9 bases not matched to a gene. CDR3 length: 15 residues. Germline assignment: CDR1 MDHEN and CDR2 SYDVKM. The CDR3 coding sequence is TGTGCCAGCAGTCCCCGGGACAGCGTTACCTACGAGCAGTACTTC. This gives the protein CASSPRDSVTYEQYF.

The chain is built from TRBV25-1 and TRBJ1-5, with 9 bases that match TRBD1. The CDR3 spans 15 residues. Germline V gene data show CDR1 as MGHDK and CDR2 as SYGVNS. The V and J ends lost 4 bases and 3 bases, in that order; junction bases with no gene match: 4. The CDR3: CASSGGTGNNQPQHF. The CDR3 DNA reads TGTGCCAGCAGTGGTGGGACAGGGAACAATCAGCCCCAGCATTTT.

The chain joins TRBV4-3 to TRBJ2-7, with D hard to call. The CDR3 is made up of 15 amino acids. The V end was cut by 0 bases, the J end by 0 bases, with 9 bases between. The germline gives CDR1 LGHNA, CDR2 YSLEER. The chain's CDR3 is CASSQDSVSSYEQYF. The CDR3 DNA is TGCGCCAGCAGCCAAGATTCGGTGAGCTCCTACGAGCAGTACTTC.

The rearrangement uses TRBV28 and TRBJ1-2; the match to TRBD1 covers 8 bases. Germline CDR1 MDHEN, CDR2 SYDVKM. The CDR3 is made up of 13 amino acids. V shed 5 bases, J shed 7 bases, and the junction held 6 bases outside the gene matches. CDR3 in DNA: TGTGCCAGCAGTATACAGGGGGGACGTGGCTACACCTTC. It codes for CASSIQGGRGYTF.

The chain joins TRBV19 to TRBJ1-2, with D possibly TRBD1 on 5 matching bases. Germline V lookup: CDR1 LNHDA, CDR2 SQIVND (reference sequence). Trimming took off 9 bases at V and 0 bases at J, with 11 bases between the two ends. This CDR3 comprises 13 residues. CDR3 protein: CASQGRTNYGYTF. Written as DNA, the CDR3 is TGTGCCAGCCAGGGAAGAACTAACTATGGCTACACCTTC.

The V call is TRBV7-2, the J call TRBJ1-3; D remains ambiguous. Germline CDR1 is SGHTA and CDR2 is FQGNSA. Trimming took off 2 bases at V and 7 bases at J, with 12 bases between the two ends. There are 14 residues in the CDR3. The CDR3 spells CASSLSGNPNTIYF. Here the CDR3 DNA reads TGTGCCAGCAGCTTATCTGGGAACCCGAACACCATATATTTT.

This chain connects TRBV27 to TRBJ2-7, with TRBD2 identical over 13 bases. The germline V gene encodes CDR1 MNHEY and CDR2 SMNVEV (reference sequence). The CDR3 extends over 14 amino acids. J gave up 3 bases and V 6 bases, and 2 bases lay outside the gene matches. The CDR3 sequence is CASRRTSGGYEQYF. CDR3 DNA: TGTGCCAGCAGGAGGACTAGCGGGGGCTACGAGCAGTACTTC.

The chain is built from TRBV6-5 and TRBJ1-5, with D perhaps TRBD1 (5 bases). Germline lookup yields CDR1 MNHEY and CDR2 SVGAGI. The CDR3 totals 14 residues. Trimming removed 6 bases at V and 1 base at J, with 10 bases between. The CDR3: CASSGGLSNQPQHF. The CDR3 DNA is TGTGCCAGCAGCGGGGGATTAAGCAATCAGCCCCAGCATTTT.

V is TRBV18 and J is TRBJ2-5, with 12 bases fitting TRBD2. CDR1 and CDR2 (germline): KGHSH, LQKENI. The V and J ends lost 2 bases and 4 bases, in that order; junction bases with no gene match: 2. The CDR3 runs 15 residues. The CDR3 DNA is TGTGCCAGCTCACCAACGGGACTAGCGGGAGAGACCCAGTACTTC. This sequence encodes CASSPTGLAGETQYF. Combining the CDR3 with reference TRBV18 and TRBJ2-5 gives the whole variable domain NAGVMQNPRHLVRRRGQEARLRCSPMKGHSHVYWYRQLPEEGLKFMVYLQKENIIDESGMPKERFSAEFPKEGPSILRIQQVVRGDSAAYFCASSPTGLAGETQYFGPGTRLLVL.

The chain has TRBV29-1 and TRBJ2-7, with D possibly matching TRBD1 (5 bases). V was cut by 2 bases and J by 2 bases, with 7 bases left in between. Germline V CDR1 and CDR2: SQVTM, ANQGSEA. The CDR3 contains 12 residues. This CDR3 reads CSVESQAYEQYF. The CDR3 DNA sequence: TGCAGCGTTGAATCACAGGCCTACGAGCAGTACTTC.

The gene calls are TRBV30 and TRBJ1-4; tentatively, D is TRBD1 (5 bases). Germline V gives CDR1 GTSNPN, CDR2 SVGIG (reference sequence). The CDR3 totals 13 residues. With 5 bases removed from V and 8 bases from J, the gap between germline ends came to 15 bases. The CDR3 DNA follows: TGTGCCTGGGGGACGGGGCCGGGGGAAAAACTGTTTTTT. As protein: CAWGTGPGEKLFF.

The chain joins TRBV29-1 to TRBJ1-1; TRBD1 aligns across 7 bases. Germline V gene sequence: CDR1 SQVTM, CDR2 ANQGSEA. This CDR3 region has 13 residues. Trimming cost V 4 bases and J 0 bases; bases outside gene matches: 2. The CDR3: CSVVGQMNTEAFF. Here the CDR3 DNA reads TGCAGCGTTGTGGGACAGATGAACACTGAAGCTTTCTTT.

This chain uses TRBV28 with TRBJ1-2, with 7 nucleotides matching TRBD1. The J segment lost 8 bases and the V segment lost 5 bases, leaving 8 bases of the junction unmatched. This CDR3 has 13 residues. CDR1 is MDHEN, CDR2 SYDVKM, per germline. As DNA, the CDR3 is TGTGCCAGCAGTCCGACAGGGCCCGAGGGCTACACCTTC. Amino acid sequence: CASSPTGPEGYTF.

The chain's CDR3 is CAISESLGHTDTQYF. In DNA, the CDR3 is TGTGCCATCAGTGAGTCGTTGGGACACACAGATACGCAGTATTTT. The chain couples TRBV10-3 to TRBJ2-3; tentatively, D is TRBD1 (6 bases). CDR1 and CDR2 from the germline V gene are ENHRY and SYGVKD. There are 15 residues in the CDR3. V was pared by 0 bases and J by 2 bases, with 9 bases between.

The V call is TRBV5-1, the J call TRBJ2-3, with D perhaps assigned TRBD1 or TRBD2 (7 bases each). Germline V CDR1 and CDR2: SGHRS, YFSETQ. V lost 1 base to trimming and J lost 5 bases, with 17 bases between them. The CDR3 spans 16 residues. The CDR3, as DNA: TGCGCCAGCAGCTTGATGGATGGGAGGGGGCGAGATACGCAGTATTTT. Translated, it gives CASSLMDGRGRDTQYF.

V gene TRBV7-9 combines with J gene TRBJ2-5, with 8 positions matching TRBD1. Trimming at V came to 5 bases and at J to 4 bases, leaving 3 bases not matched to a gene. Per the germline V gene, CDR1 is SEHNR and CDR2 is FQNEAQ (reference sequence). The CDR3 runs 13 residues. The CDR3 DNA reads TGTGCCAGCAGCCCCGGGACAGGAGAGACCCAGTACTTC. Translation gives CASSPGTGETQYF.

The rearrangement links TRBV29-1 to TRBJ2-5; D is perhaps TRBD2 (6 bases). This CDR3 has 16 amino acids. The germline gives CDR1 SQVTM, CDR2 ANQGSEA. Trimming took 4 bases from V and 0 from J, leaving 18 bases between them. CDR3 in amino acids: CSVVGGPAKNQETQYF. CDR3 DNA: TGCAGCGTTGTGGGGGGACCCGCCAAAAACCAAGAGACCCAGTACTTC.

The gene calls are TRBV6-1 and TRBJ1-1; D possibly corresponds to TRBD1 (5 bases). The CDR3 runs 12 residues. Per the germline V gene, CDR1 is MNHNS and CDR2 is SASEGT. The V end was cut by 2 bases, the J end by 10 bases, with 11 bases between. In nucleotides, the CDR3 is TGTGCCAGCAGTGAAAACAGGCGAGGAGCTTTCTTT. Translating gives CASSENRRGAFF.

This chain joins TRBV7-8 and TRBJ2-5, with D possibly matching TRBD1 (5 bases). Germline CDR1 is SGHVS and CDR2 is FQNEAQ. V gave up 5 bases and J gave up 6 bases, with 13 bases separating them. The CDR3 totals 13 residues. The CDR3 loop is CASSHEGVKTQYF. In nucleotides, the CDR3 is TGTGCCAGCAGCCACGAAGGGGTTAAGACCCAGTACTTC.

The chain recombines TRBV7-9 with TRBJ2-1; 11 bases line up with TRBD1. From germline, CDR1 is SEHNR and CDR2 FQNEAQ (reference sequence). The J segment lost 4 bases and the V segment lost 4 bases, leaving 6 bases of the junction unmatched. This CDR3 comprises 16 residues. The DNA of the CDR3 is TGTGCCAGCAGCTCTGTCGGACAGGGGGCTTACAATGAGCAGTTCTTC. It codes for CASSSVGQGAYNEQFF.

The V call is TRBV28, the J call TRBJ1-1; no clear D gene. Germline V CDR1 and CDR2: MDHEN, SYDVKM. This CDR3 has 15 residues. The ends were cut back, 10 bases at V and 0 bases at J, with 18 bases in the middle. Here the CDR3 reads CAIQKWFVLNTEAFF. CDR3 nucleotide sequence: TGTGCCATACAAAAATGGTTCGTTTTGAACACTGAAGCTTTCTTT.